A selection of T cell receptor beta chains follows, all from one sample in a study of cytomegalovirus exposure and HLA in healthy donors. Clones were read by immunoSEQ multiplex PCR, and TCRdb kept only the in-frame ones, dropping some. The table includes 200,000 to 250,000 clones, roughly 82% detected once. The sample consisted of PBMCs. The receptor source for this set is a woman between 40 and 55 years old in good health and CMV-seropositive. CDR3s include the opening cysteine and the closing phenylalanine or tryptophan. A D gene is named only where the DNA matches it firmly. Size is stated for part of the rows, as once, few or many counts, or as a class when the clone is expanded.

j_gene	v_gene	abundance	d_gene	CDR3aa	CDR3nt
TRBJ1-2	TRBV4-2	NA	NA	CASSQSGVLPGFYGYTF	TGTGCCAGCAGCCAATCGGGAGTTCTCCCCGGGTTTTATGGCTACACCTTC
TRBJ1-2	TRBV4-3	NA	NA	CASSQDRYAGAGGYTF	TGCGCCAGCAGCCAAGATCGGTACGCAGGGGCAGGTGGCTACACCTTC
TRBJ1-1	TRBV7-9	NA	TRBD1	CASSSDGTGKAFF	TGTGCCAGCAGCTCAGATGGGACAGGGAAAGCTTTCTTT
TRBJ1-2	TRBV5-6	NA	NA	CASSRSGGNYGYTF	TGTGCCAGCAGTCGCTCGGGGGGTAACTATGGCTACACCTTC
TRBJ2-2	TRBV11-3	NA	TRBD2	CASTGLAGVVGELFF	TGTGCCAGCACCGGACTAGCGGGAGTAGTCGGGGAGCTGTTTTTT
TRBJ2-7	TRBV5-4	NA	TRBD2	CASSHRLRGGAQWAEQYF	TGTGCCAGCAGCCACCGACTCCGGGGGGGGGCCCAGTGGGCCGAGCAGTACTTC
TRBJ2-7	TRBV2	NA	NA	CASSGAGGYEQYF	TGTGCCAGCAGTGGGGCAGGGGGGTACGAGCAGTACTTC
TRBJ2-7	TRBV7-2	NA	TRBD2	CASGTSGGKYEQYF	TGTGCCAGCGGAACTAGCGGGGGGAAGTACGAGCAGTACTTC
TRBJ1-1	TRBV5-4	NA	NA	CASSSRGGGTEAFF	TGTGCCAGCAGCTCCAGGGGTGGCGGCACTGAAGCTTTCTTT
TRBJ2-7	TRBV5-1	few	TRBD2	CASSLESGGYEQYF	TGCGCCAGCAGCTTGGAAAGCGGGGGCTACGAGCAGTACTTC
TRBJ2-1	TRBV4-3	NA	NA	CASSQGSGDHNEQFF	TGCGCCAGCAGCCAAGGGAGCGGAGACCACAATGAGCAGTTCTTC
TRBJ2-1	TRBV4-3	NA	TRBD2	CASSRVAGVNEQFF	TGCGCCAGCAGCCGGGTAGCGGGAGTCAATGAGCAGTTCTTC
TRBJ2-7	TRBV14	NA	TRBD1	CASSQDRQGKQYF	TGTGCCAGCAGCCAAGATCGACAGGGGAAGCAGTACTTC
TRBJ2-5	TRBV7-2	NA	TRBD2	CASRRGLAGETQYF	TGTGCCAGCAGACGAGGACTAGCGGGAGAGACCCAGTACTTC
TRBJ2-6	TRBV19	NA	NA	CASSIGQGRANVLTF	TGTGCCAGTAGTATTGGGCAGGGAAGGGCCAACGTCCTGACTTTC
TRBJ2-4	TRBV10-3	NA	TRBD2	CAISAPSGGKNIQYF	TGTGCCATCAGTGCGCCTAGCGGGGGCAAAAACATTCAGTACTTC
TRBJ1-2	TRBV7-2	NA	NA	CASSRVFLEGYTF	TGTGCCAGCAGCCGCGTTTTCCTGGAGGGCTACACCTTC
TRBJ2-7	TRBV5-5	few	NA	CASSLRRGGDYEQYF	TGTGCCAGCAGCCTCAGACGAGGGGGAGACTACGAGCAGTACTTC
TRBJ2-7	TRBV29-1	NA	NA	CSVEIRERQYF	TGCAGCGTTGAAATCAGGGAACGGCAGTACTTC
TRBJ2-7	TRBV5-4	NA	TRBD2	CASSSTKSGGAYEQYF	TGTGCCAGCAGCTCGACCAAGAGCGGGGGTGCCTACGAGCAGTACTTC
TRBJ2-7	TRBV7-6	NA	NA	CASSLVGPSSYEQYF	TGTGCCAGCAGCTTAGTGGGGCCTAGCTCCTACGAGCAGTACTTC
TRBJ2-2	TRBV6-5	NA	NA	CASSYADRLNTGELFF	TGTGCCAGCAGTTACGCCGACAGGCTGAACACCGGGGAGCTGTTTTTT
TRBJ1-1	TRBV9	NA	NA	CASSVVGQGKGEAFF	TGTGCCAGCAGCGTAGTTGGCCAGGGGAAGGGTGAAGCTTTCTTT
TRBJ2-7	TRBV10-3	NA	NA	CAISTGLGEQYF	TGTGCCATCAGTACAGGGCTGGGCGAGCAGTACTTC
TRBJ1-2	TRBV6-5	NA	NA	CASSYSIQNYGYTF	TGTGCCAGCAGTTACTCGATACAAAACTATGGCTACACCTTC
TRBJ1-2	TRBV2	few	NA	CASSEGANYGYTF	TGTGCCAGCAGTGAGGGGGCCAACTATGGCTACACCTTC
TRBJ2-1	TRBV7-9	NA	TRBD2	CSSSSSGSGRGHEQFF	TGTTCCAGCAGCTCCTCTGGTAGCGGGAGAGGTCATGAGCAGTTCTTC
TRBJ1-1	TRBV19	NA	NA	CASSIGGGVLTEAFF	TGTGCCAGTAGTATTGGTGGAGGGGTGTTAACTGAAGCTTTCTTT
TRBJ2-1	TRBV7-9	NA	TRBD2	CASSLGGDKREEFF	TGTGCCAGCAGCTTAGGCGGTGATAAGCGGGAGGAGTTCTTC
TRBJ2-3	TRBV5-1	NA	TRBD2	CASSLGSGGLSTDTQYF	TGCGCCAGCAGCTTGGGTAGCGGGGGCCTGAGCACAGATACGCAGTATTTT
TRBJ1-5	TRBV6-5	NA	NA	CASSYPPRKYQPQHF	TGTGCCAGCAGTTACCCCCCGAGGAAATATCAGCCCCAGCATTTT
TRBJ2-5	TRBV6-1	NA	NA	CASSTGETQYF	TGTGCCAGCTCTACAGGGGAGACCCAGTACTTC
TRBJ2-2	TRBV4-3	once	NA	CASSQEVRVTTGELFF	TGCGCCAGCAGCCAAGAGGTCAGGGTAACCACCGGGGAGCTGTTTTTT
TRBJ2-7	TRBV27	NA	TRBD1	CASSLSRLTGGLREQYF	TGTGCCAGCAGTTTATCGAGGTTGACAGGGGGGTTGAGGGAGCAGTACTTC
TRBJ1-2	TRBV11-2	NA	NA	CASSPSPGREDGYTF	TGTGCCAGCAGCCCCTCCCCGGGGAGGGAGGATGGCTACACCTTC
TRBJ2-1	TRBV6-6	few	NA	CASRLLAPEQFF	TGTGCCAGCAGATTACTAGCCCCAGAGCAGTTCTTC
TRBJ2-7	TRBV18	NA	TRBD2	CASSPSGRRGEQYF	TGTGCCAGCTCACCAAGCGGGAGGCGCGGAGAGCAGTACTTC
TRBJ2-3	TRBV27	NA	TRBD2	CASSERASGTPYDTQYF	TGTGCCAGCAGTGAACGGGCTAGCGGGACCCCCTACGATACGCAGTATTTT
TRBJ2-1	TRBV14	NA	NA	CASSQPRTYYNEQFF	TGTGCCAGCAGCCAACCCCGGACTTACTACAATGAGCAGTTCTTC
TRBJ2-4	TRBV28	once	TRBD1	CASSSPTGGAKNIQYF	TGTGCCAGCAGTTCCCCTACAGGGGGAGCCAAAAACATTCAGTACTTC
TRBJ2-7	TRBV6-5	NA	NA	CASSPRLGSYEQYF	TGTGCCAGCAGTCCTAGGTTAGGATCCTACGAGCAGTACTTC
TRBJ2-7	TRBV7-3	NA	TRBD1	CASSPTGGRSEQYF	TGTGCCAGCAGCCCCACAGGGGGCCGAAGCGAGCAGTACTTC